This T cell receptor beta chain stems from a study of CD8+CD57+ T cells in acquired aplastic anemia. Patients chosen for sequencing had shown CD8+CD57+ cell expansion by flow cytometry. Investigators profiled TCR beta VDJ and CDR3 from genomic DNA template. A single record per CDR3 protein comes from TCRdb applying MiXCR to the reads. The table includes fewer than 250,000 distinct CDR3 sequences, 47% detected once. Many counts were recorded for this clonotype. The CDR3 totals 14 residues. The V and J ends lost 3 bases and 6 bases respectively, with 14 bases between them. CDR1 and CDR2 from the germline V gene are LGHNT and FRNRAP.

Material for sequencing was sorted CD4+, CD8+, or CD8+CD57+ T cells (not recorded which) from PBMCs. The TCR was taken from a human donor with aplastic anemia. V usage is TRBV12-5 and J usage is TRBJ1-2; no firm D call. The CDR3 coding sequence is TGTGCTAGTGGTTTCGGCAGGTCGGAGGATGGCTACACCTTC. Residues: CASGFGRSEDGYTF.